These 29 T cell receptor beta chains share one sample of origin, sequenced in a study of tumor and adjacent non-tumor tissue in lung cancer. This sample's RNA came from whole unsorted tissue. Three rounds of nested PCR, following a modified ARM-PCR protocol, produced the TCRbeta library. One entry per CDR3 protein results from TCRdb running MiXCR on the multiplex PCR reads. The sample has 55,000 to 75,000 distinct CDR3 sequences; about 60% are singletons. Sequences were obtained from lung tumor tissue. The receptors were sampled from a man in his forties or fifties with non-small cell lung cancer.

The J gene is TRBJ2-3, the V gene TRBV11-2; D is uncertain. This CDR3 is 14 amino acids long. Germline CDR1 and CDR2: SGHAT and FQNNGV. V was cut by 1 base and J by 0 bases, with 5 bases left in between. CDR3 sequence: CASSLVGSTDTQYF. For the CDR3, the DNA is TGTGCCAGCAGCTTAGTTGGGAGCACAGATACGCAGTATTTT.

On this clonotype itself: The conserved phenylalanine or tryptophan is not found at the CDR3 terminus, so this likely reflects a read error. The gene calls are TRBV6-5 and TRBJ2-1, with TRBD2 matching 7 bases. The CDR3 totals 15 residues. Trimming took 2 bases from V and 9 from J; bases not matched to a gene: 10. Germline values: CDR1 MNHEY, CDR2 SVGAGI. CDR3 coding DNA: TGTGCCAGCAGTTACCAAAGGGGAAGCGGGATTGAGCAGTTCTTA. Protein: CASSYQRGSGIEQFL.

Remarks on this clonotype: The junction shows a germline mismatch at one end, possibly a read error. The V and J genes are TRBV13 and TRBJ2-7; D perhaps matches TRBD1 (6 bases). The CDR3 length is 16 residues. Germline CDR1 is PRHDT and CDR2 is FYEKMQ (reference sequence). The DNA of the CDR3 is TGTGCCAGCGGCTTAGCCGGACAGTCCCTATCGGACGAGCAGTATTTC. It is translated as CASGLAGQSLSDEQYF.

This clonotype was observed a few times. Germline and junction disagree at one end, which may indicate a read error. This chain links TRBV28 with TRBJ1-2; the D gene is possibly TRBD1 (5 bases). CDR1 is MDHEN, CDR2 SYDVKM, per germline. The length of the CDR3 is 13 residues. CDR3 bases: TGTGCCAGCAGTTTGGGGCTCCACTATAGCTACACCTTC. The encoded protein is CASSLGLHYSYTF.

A word on this clonotype: A read error may account for a junction end that differs from germline. The chain is built from TRBV4-1 and TRBJ2-6; 8 bases are a match to TRBD1. CDR3 size: 18 residues. Germline V gene data show CDR1 as MGHRA and CDR2 as YSYEKL. The CDR3 reads CASSQEVQGGCGASVLTF. CDR3 coding DNA: TGCGCCAGCAGCCAAGAGGTACAGGGGGGTTGTGGGGCCAGCGTCCTGACTTTC.

Notes on this clonotype: A single base separates this from a much larger clone, so it may be a read error. The genes are TRBV20-1 and TRBJ1-2, with TRBD1 as a possible D gene (5 bases). This CDR3 is 12 amino acids long. V was trimmed by 2 bases and J by 4 bases, leaving 8 bases between them. Germline CDR1 reads DFQATT; CDR2 reads SNEGSKA (reference sequence). This chain's CDR3 is CSARPDTYGYTF. CDR3 bases: TGCAGTGCTAGACCGGACACCTATGGCTACACCTTC.

As regards this clonotype: The missing conserved phenylalanine or tryptophan at the end of this CDR3 makes a read error likely. The chain employs TRBV5-4 and TRBJ2-3; tentative D call: TRBD2 (5 bases). This CDR3 region has 16 residues. The germline CDR1 and CDR2 sequences are SGHNT and YYREEE (reference sequence). Trimming removed 0 bases at V and 4 bases at J, with 15 bases between. CDR3 DNA: TGTGCCAGCAGCTTGGTGGTAGCAGGAGGTGCAGATACGCAGTATTCT. Translating it yields CASSLVVAGGADTQYS.

In its sample, this clonotype was seen once. The junction does not match germline at one end; this may be a read error. The chain combines TRBV11-2 with TRBJ2-7; D gene ambiguous. CDR1 is SGHAT, CDR2 FQNNGV, per germline. The CDR3 has 14 residues. This chain's CDR3 is CASGLVPNSYEQYF. The CDR3 nucleotides read TGTGCCAGCGGCTTAGTCCCAAACTCCTACGAGCAGTACTTC.

With respect to this clonotype: A read error may explain this, as a much larger clone is one base away. The chain employs TRBV30 and TRBJ2-1; TRBD2 matches 8 bases. The CDR3 extends over 13 amino acids. CDR1 and CDR2 (germline): GTSNPN, SVGIG (reference sequence). The J segment lost 4 bases and the V segment lost 5 bases, leaving 4 bases of the junction unmatched. This chain's CDR3 is CAWGTRGYNEQFF. In nucleotides, the CDR3 is TGTGCCTGGGGGACTAGGGGATACAATGAGCAGTTCTTC.

Remarks on this clonotype: This CDR3 fails to terminate in the conserved phenylalanine or tryptophan, so it likely reflects a read error. The chain carries TRBV11-2 and TRBJ1-3; D is uncertain. The germline V and J ends were trimmed by 8 bases and 0 bases, with 14 bases remaining between them. This CDR3 comprises 15 residues. In germline, CDR1 is SGHAT, CDR2 FQNNGV. CDR3 sequence reads: CASGSGWFSGNTIYY. In DNA, the CDR3 is TGTGCCAGCGGCTCCGGGTGGTTCTCTGGAAACACCATATATTAT.

Note on this clonotype: No conserved phenylalanine or tryptophan is present at the end of the CDR3, so a read error is the likely explanation. This chain joins TRBV28 and TRBJ1-5; 9 positions agree with TRBD1. The trim removed 5 bases at V and 0 bases at J, leaving 11 bases unmatched. The CDR3 is made up of 18 amino acids. Germline values: CDR1 MDHEN, CDR2 SYDVKM. The CDR3 here is CASSTPGTGTLSNQPQHL. CDR3 sequence (DNA): TGTGCCAGCAGTACCCCCGGGACAGGGACCCTTAGCAATCAGCCCCAGCATCTT.

This sequence joins TRBV20-1 and TRBJ2-2; TRBD2 might be the D (5 bases). The CDR3 covers 14 residues. V was clipped by 0 bases and J by 1 base, with 6 bases between them. Germline assignment: CDR1 DFQATT and CDR2 SNEGSKA (reference sequence). The CDR3 region has the DNA TGCAGTGCTAGAGAAGCGGTGAACACCGGGGAGCTGTTTTTT. It encodes CSAREAVNTGELFF.

This rearrangement joins TRBV5-1 to TRBJ2-2, with D possibly matching TRBD1 (6 bases). V lost 4 bases, J lost 1 base, and 17 bases lay in between. CDR1 is SGHRS, CDR2 YFSETQ, per germline. There are 17 residues in the CDR3. CDR3 nucleotide sequence: TGCGCCAGCAGCAGCATGCCGTTGACAGGGAACACCGGGGAGCTGTTTTTT. Translating gives CASSSMPLTGNTGELFF.

The V and J genes are TRBV10-2 and TRBJ1-2; possible D gene TRBD1, 5 bases. CDR1 is WSHSY, CDR2 SAAADI, per germline. CDR3 size: 13 residues. V shed 11 bases and J shed 6 bases, with 19 bases lying between them. Here the CDR3 reads CAYSDGGNNGYTF. The DNA for the CDR3 is TGCGCCTACAGTGATGGGGGAAATAATGGCTACACCTTC.

A few counts support this clonotype. A much larger clone differs by one base, so this may be a read error. This sequence joins TRBV4-1 and TRBJ2-1; 8 nucleotides match TRBD2. The CDR3 extends over 16 amino acids. V was pared by 5 bases and J by 6 bases, with 12 bases of the junction left unmatched. The germline V gene encodes CDR1 MGHRA and CDR2 YSYEKL. CDR3 protein: CASSRREAGDPNEQFF. The DNA for the CDR3 is TGCGCCAGCAGCAGACGGGAAGCGGGAGACCCCAATGAGCAGTTCTTC.

The V call is TRBV20-1, the J call TRBJ2-5; no firm D call. Looked up from germline, CDR1 is DFQATT and CDR2 is SNEGSKA (reference sequence). This CDR3 has 12 amino acids. Trimming shortened V by 0 bases and J by 7 bases, and 9 bases separated the two germline ends. CDR3 DNA sequence: TGCAGTGCTAGAGATCTCCTGCGGACCCAGTACTTC. Its protein is CSARDLLRTQYF.

This clonotype was counted between two and nine times. The chain joins TRBV5-1 to TRBJ2-3; unclear D gene. Trimming stripped 0 bases from V and 0 bases from J, with 8 bases between. The CDR3 runs to 15 residues. Germline V lookup: CDR1 SGHRS, CDR2 YFSETQ. The CDR3 protein is CASSLVAGSTDTQYF. The CDR3 DNA reads as TGCGCCAGCAGCTTGGTGGCAGGTAGCACAGATACGCAGTATTTT.

As for this clonotype: A much larger clone differs from this one at a single base, so this may be a read error. This chain connects TRBV12-3 or TRBV12-4 to TRBJ2-5; D remains ambiguous. This CDR3 contains 13 residues. The CDR3 loop is CASSGRYQESQYF. The DNA for the CDR3 is TGTGCCAGCAGCGGAAGGTACCAAGAGTCCCAGTACTTC.

The chain is built from TRBV6-5 and TRBJ1-5; maybe TRBD1 (5 bases). The CDR3 runs 14 residues. The germline V gene has CDR1 MNHEY and CDR2 SVGAGI. With 6 bases removed from V and 7 bases from J, the gap between germline ends came to 16 bases. The CDR3, as DNA: TGTGCCAGCAGAGCTCCGTGGGGGGAGCAGCCCCAGCATTTT. Its protein product is CASRAPWGEQPQHF.

Details on this clonotype: No conserved phenylalanine or tryptophan is present at the end of the CDR3, so a read error is the likely explanation. This rearrangement joins TRBV2 to TRBJ1-5; D is unresolved. This CDR3 comprises 15 residues. The germline CDR1 and CDR2 sequences are SNHLY and FYNNEI. CDR3: CVSSRLTNSNQPQHS. The DNA of the CDR3 is TGTGTCAGCAGTCGTCTAACCAATAGCAATCAGCCCCAGCATTCT.

The chain recombines TRBV7-9 with TRBJ1-5; D possibly corresponds to TRBD1 (5 bases). V gave up 5 bases and J gave up 1 base, with 18 bases separating them. The CDR3 totals 17 residues. Germline V CDR1 and CDR2: SEHNR, FQNEAQ (reference sequence). CDR3 in amino acids: CASSPNRGGTSNQPQHF. The CDR3, as DNA: TGTGCCAGCAGCCCTAACCGGGGAGGGACGAGCAATCAGCCCCAGCATTTT.

This chain links TRBV4-2 with TRBJ2-7; D possibly corresponds to TRBD2 (6 bases). Deletions cut 0 bases from V and 9 bases from J, with 21 bases between. CDR3 size: 16 residues. In germline, CDR1 is LGHNA, CDR2 YNFKEQ. In nucleotides, the CDR3 is TGTGCCAGCAGCCAAGACGCGGCGGGATCTTCCTATGGGCAGTACTTC. Translating it yields CASSQDAAGSSYGQYF.

This clonotype is a singleton in its sample. A read error may account for a junction end that differs from germline. V gene TRBV6-6 combines with J gene TRBJ2-7; D is perhaps TRBD2 (5 bases). The CDR3 runs to 16 residues. The germline CDR1 and CDR2 sequences are MNHNY and SVGAGI (reference sequence). CDR3: CASSYSRTVGEYEQYF. CDR3 bases: TGTGCTAGCAGTTACTCGAGGACTGTGGGAGAGTACGAGCAGTACTTC.

This chain's CDR3 is CASSTGGAHSNQPQHF. CDR3 coding DNA: TGTGCCAGCAGTACAGGGGGAGCTCATAGCAATCAGCCCCAGCATTTT. The chain uses TRBV28 and TRBJ1-5; the match to TRBD1 covers 8 bases. The junction had 6 bases not matched to a gene; V was cut back by 5 bases and J by 0 bases. The CDR3 extends over 16 amino acids. From germline, CDR1 is MDHEN and CDR2 SYDVKM.

The chain recombines TRBV5-1 with TRBJ1-1, with D possibly being TRBD1 (5 bases). Germline V gene sequence: CDR1 SGHRS, CDR2 YFSETQ. Trimming removed 4 bases at V and 0 bases at J, with 7 bases between. The CDR3 length is 13 residues. The CDR3 sequence is CASSRGMNTEAFF. The CDR3 DNA follows: TGCGCCAGCAGCCGGGGGATGAACACTGAAGCTTTCTTT.

As regards this clonotype: A clone one base away is much larger, so this may be a read error. Lacking the conserved final phenylalanine or tryptophan, this CDR3 likely reflects a read error. This chain joins TRBV6-1 and TRBJ2-7; weak D call: TRBD2 (6 bases). Trimming shortened V by 6 bases and J by 3 bases, and 15 bases separated the two germline ends. The CDR3 has 14 amino acids. Germline V gives CDR1 MNHNS, CDR2 SASEGT. CDR3 in amino acids: CASSSFGTGYEQYL. CDR3 coding DNA: TGTGCCAGCAGCTCTTTCGGGACTGGCTACGAGCAGTACCTC.

At least ten counts were recorded for this clonotype. The chain is built from TRBV5-4 and TRBJ2-3, with 10 bases that match TRBD1. Germline V gene data show CDR1 as SGHNT and CDR2 as YYREEE (reference sequence). Losses at the gene ends were 4 bases for V and 4 bases for J; bases not matched to a gene: 3. The CDR3 contains 14 residues. The DNA of the CDR3 is TGTGCCAGCAGCCGGGACAGGGGATCAGATACGCAGTATTTT. Translating it yields CASSRDRGSDTQYF.

As concerns this clonotype: The junction departs from germline at one end; a sequencing error may be responsible. V usage is TRBV11-2 and J usage is TRBJ2-3, with D tentatively TRBD1 (6 bases). The germline gives CDR1 SGHAT, CDR2 FQNNGV. The CDR3 has 15 amino acids. The CDR3 reads CASSLVGRQADMQYF. In DNA, the CDR3 is TGTGCCAGCAGCTTAGTAGGGAGACAGGCGGATATGCAGTATTTT. Based on the CDR3 plus reference TRBV11-2 and TRBJ2-3, the full variable domain is EAGVAQSPRYKIIEKRQSVAFWCNPISGHATLYWYQQILGQGPKLLIQFQNNGVVDDSQLPKDRFSAERLKGVDSTLKIQPAKLEDSAVYLCASSLVGRQADMQYFGPGTRLTVL.

Concerning this clonotype itself: This sequence may be a read error, since a much larger clone differs from it by one base. The rearrangement joins TRBV28 to TRBJ2-1, with D unclear. With 6 bases removed from V and 6 bases from J, the gap between germline ends came to 18 bases. The germline CDR1 and CDR2 sequences are MDHEN and SYDVKM. The CDR3 sequence is 15 residues long. CDR3 sequence: CASRKRVSGPNEQFF. CDR3 nucleotide sequence: TGTGCCAGCAGGAAACGGGTCTCCGGCCCCAATGAGCAGTTCTTC.